The clone carrying this TCR beta chain was counted only a few times. Antigen unknown. The sample originates from a study of blood T cells in healthy people across ages. Findings of the study overall: It was held that the diversity estimates obtained from one million T cells were underestimates.

Trimming took off 3 bases at V and 3 bases at J, with 12 bases between the two ends. The CDR3 length is 13 residues. The germline gives CDR1 DFQATT, CDR2 SNEGSKA (reference sequence). A J-beta primer mix and a sample-barcoded 5' primer were used in a second PCR of roughly 6 to 12 cycles. From the 5' RACE reads, TCRdb called clonotypes with MiXCR, one entry per CDR3 protein. The table includes 1.5 million to 2 million distinct CDR3 sequences, 39% detected once. Aged roughly 6 to 95, donors were systemically healthy Caucasians from Russia. This chain connects TRBV20-1 to TRBJ2-7; D is undetermined. This clonotype was obtained from a human donor in good health. Material: blood. The CDR3 here is CSARVAGYYEQYF. The CDR3 nucleotides read TGCAGTGCTAGGGTTGCTGGCTACTACGAGCAGTACTTC.